This TCR beta chain was profiled in a study of patients and donors after allogeneic stem cell transplantation. TCRdb re-called the RT-PCR reads through MiXCR, storing one row per CDR3 protein. There are a few hundred thousand distinct CDR3 sequences in the sample; around two fifths occur only once, and approximately 10% lies in the top ten. Trimming took 3 bases from V and 0 from J, leaving 12 bases between them. The CDR3 sequence is 16 residues long. V usage is TRBV12-3 or TRBV12-4 and J usage is TRBJ2-1; D is perhaps TRBD2 (5 bases). Sequencing was performed on blood, either unsorted or a sorted T cell fraction (not recorded which). The sequence derives from a human donor who was either an allogeneic HSCT recipient or a stem cell or donor lymphocyte infusion donor (not recorded which). It is not recorded whose cells these are; they may come from a transplant donor. This CDR3 reads CASSFPPSGSYNEQFF. Written as DNA, the CDR3 is TGTGCCAGCAGTTTTCCGCCCAGCGGCTCCTACAATGAGCAGTTCTTC.